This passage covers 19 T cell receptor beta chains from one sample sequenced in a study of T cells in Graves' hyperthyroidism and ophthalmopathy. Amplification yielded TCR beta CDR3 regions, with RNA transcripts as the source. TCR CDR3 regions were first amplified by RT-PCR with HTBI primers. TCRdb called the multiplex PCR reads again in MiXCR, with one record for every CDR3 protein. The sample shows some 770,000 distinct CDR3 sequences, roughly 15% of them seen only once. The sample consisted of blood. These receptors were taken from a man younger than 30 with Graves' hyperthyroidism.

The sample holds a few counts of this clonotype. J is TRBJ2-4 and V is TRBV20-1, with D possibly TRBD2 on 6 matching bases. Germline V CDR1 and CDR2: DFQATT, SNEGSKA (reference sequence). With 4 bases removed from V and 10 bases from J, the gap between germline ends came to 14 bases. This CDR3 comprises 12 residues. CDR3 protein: CSATLSGTIQYF. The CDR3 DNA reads TGCAGTGCTACCCTTAGCGGTACAATTCAGTACTTC.

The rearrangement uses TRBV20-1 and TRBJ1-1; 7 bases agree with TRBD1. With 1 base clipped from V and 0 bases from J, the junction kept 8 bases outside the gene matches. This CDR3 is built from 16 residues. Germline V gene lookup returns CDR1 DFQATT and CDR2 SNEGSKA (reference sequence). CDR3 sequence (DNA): TGCAGTGCTAGAGTTAAGACAGGGCCCATGAACACTGAAGCTTTCTTT. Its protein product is CSARVKTGPMNTEAFF.

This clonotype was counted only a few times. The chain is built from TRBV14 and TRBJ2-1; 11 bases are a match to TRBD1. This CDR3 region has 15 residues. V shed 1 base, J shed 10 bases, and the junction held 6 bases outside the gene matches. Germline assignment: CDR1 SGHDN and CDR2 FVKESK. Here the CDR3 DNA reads TGTGCCAGCAGCCAAGTTAAGGACAGGGGGCGCGAGCAGTTCTTC. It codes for CASSQVKDRGREQFF.

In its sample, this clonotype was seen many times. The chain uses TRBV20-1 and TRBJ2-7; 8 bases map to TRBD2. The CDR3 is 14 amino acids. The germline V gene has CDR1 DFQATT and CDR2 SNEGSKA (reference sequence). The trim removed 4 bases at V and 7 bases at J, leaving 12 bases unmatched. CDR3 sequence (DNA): TGCAGTGCTAACTTTCCAGCGGGAGCGCGAGAGCAGTACTTC. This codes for CSANFPAGAREQYF.

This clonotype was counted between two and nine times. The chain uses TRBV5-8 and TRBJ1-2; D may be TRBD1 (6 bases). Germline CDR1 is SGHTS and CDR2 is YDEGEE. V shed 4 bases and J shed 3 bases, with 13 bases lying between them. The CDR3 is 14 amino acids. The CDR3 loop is CASSGTGTDYGYTF. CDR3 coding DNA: TGTGCCAGCAGCGGTACAGGGACCGACTATGGCTACACCTTC.

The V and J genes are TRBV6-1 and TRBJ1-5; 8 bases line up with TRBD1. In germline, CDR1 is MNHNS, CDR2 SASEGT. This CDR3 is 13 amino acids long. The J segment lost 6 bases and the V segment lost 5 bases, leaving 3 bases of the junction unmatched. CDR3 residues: CASSWGQAQPQHF. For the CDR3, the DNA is TGTGCCAGCAGTTGGGGACAGGCTCAGCCCCAGCATTTT.

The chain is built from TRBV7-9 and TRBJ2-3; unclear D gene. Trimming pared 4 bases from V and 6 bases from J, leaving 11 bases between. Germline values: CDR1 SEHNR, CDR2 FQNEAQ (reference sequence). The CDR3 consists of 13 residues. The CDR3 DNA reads TGTGCCAGCAGCTACCAGAACCCCGATACGCAGTATTTT. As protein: CASSYQNPDTQYF. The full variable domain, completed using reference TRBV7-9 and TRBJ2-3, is DTGVSQNPRHKITKRGQNVTFRCDPISEHNRLYWYRQTLGQGPEFLTYFQNEAQLEKSRLLSDRFSAERPKGSFSTLEIQRTEQGDSAMYLCASSYQNPDTQYFGPGTRLTVL.

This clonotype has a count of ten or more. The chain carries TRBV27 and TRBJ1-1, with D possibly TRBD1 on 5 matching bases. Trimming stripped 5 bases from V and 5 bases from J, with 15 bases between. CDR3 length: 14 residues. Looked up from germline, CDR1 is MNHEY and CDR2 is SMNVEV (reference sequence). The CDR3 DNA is TGTGCCAGCAGTCAAGGGGAGGGACGGACTGAAGCTTTCTTT. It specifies CASSQGEGRTEAFF.

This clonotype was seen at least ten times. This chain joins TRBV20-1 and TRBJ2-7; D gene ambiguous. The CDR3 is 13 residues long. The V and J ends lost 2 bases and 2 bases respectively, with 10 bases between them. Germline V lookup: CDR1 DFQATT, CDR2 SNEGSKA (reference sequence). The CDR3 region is CSARFPATYEQYF. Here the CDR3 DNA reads TGCAGTGCTAGATTCCCAGCCACCTACGAGCAGTACTTC.

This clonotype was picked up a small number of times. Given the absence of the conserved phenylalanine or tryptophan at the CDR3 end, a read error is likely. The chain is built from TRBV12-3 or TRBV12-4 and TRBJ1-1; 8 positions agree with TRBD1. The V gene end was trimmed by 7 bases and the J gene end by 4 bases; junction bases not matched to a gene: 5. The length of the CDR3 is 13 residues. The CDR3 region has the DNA TGTGCCAGCACCACACAGGGGGGCACTGAAGCTTTCCTT. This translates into CASTTQGGTEAFL.

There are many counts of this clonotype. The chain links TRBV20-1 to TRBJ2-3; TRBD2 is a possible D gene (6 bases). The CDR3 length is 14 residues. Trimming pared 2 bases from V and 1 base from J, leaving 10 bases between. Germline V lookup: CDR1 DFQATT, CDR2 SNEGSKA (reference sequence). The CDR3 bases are TGCAGTGCTAGATTGGCGGGGCGCACAGATACGCAGTATTTT. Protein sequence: CSARLAGRTDTQYF.

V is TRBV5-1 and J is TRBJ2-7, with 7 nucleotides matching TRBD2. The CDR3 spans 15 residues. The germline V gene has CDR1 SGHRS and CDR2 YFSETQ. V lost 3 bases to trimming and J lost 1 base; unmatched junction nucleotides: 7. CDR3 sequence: CASSSLAGLSYEQYF. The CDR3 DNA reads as TGCGCCAGCAGCTCTTTAGCGGGCCTTTCCTACGAGCAGTACTTC.

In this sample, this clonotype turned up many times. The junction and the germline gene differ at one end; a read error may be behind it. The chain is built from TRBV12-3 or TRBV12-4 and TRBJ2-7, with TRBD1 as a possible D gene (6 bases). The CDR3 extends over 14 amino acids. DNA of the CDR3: TGTGCCAGCAGCTTAGAAGGGGGACCCTACGAGCAGTACTTC. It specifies CASSLEGGPYEQYF.

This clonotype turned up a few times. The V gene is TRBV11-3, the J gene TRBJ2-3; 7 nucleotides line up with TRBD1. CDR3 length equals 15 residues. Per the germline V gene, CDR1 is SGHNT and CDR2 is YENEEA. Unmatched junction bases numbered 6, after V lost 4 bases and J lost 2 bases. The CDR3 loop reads CASSSTTGLTDTQYF. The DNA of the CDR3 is TGTGCCAGCAGCTCTACGACAGGGCTCACAGATACGCAGTATTTT.

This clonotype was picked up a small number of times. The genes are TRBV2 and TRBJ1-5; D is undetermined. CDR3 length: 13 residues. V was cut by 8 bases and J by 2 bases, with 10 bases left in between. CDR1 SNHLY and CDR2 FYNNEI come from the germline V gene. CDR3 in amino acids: CASSMNGNQPQHF. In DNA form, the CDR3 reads TGTGCCAGCTCAATGAACGGCAATCAGCCCCAGCATTTT. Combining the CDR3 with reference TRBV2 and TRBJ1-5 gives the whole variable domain EPEVTQTPSHQVTQMGQEVILRCVPISNHLYFYWYRQILGQKVEFLVSFYNNEISEKSEIFDDQFSVERPDGSNFTLKIRSTKLEDSAMYFCASSMNGNQPQHFGDGTRLSIL.

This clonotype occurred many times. CDR3 loop: CASSLDLNGEQYF. The CDR3 DNA is TGTGCCAGCAGCCTCGACCTGAATGGGGAGCAGTACTTC. V is TRBV7-8 and J is TRBJ2-7; D remains unclear. The CDR3 extends over 13 amino acids. Germline V gene data show CDR1 as SGHVS and CDR2 as FQNEAQ. V was pared by 5 bases and J by 7 bases, with 15 bases between.

Here the CDR3 reads CATSDLRGSPTGELFF. The CDR3 DNA reads TGTGCCACCAGTGATTTGCGCGGGAGCCCCACCGGGGAGCTGTTTTTT. The rearrangement uses TRBV24-1 and TRBJ2-2; 7 nucleotides agree with TRBD2. Germline V gene data show CDR1 as KGHDR and CDR2 as SFDVKD. V trimming: 0 bases; J trimming: 4 bases; junction bases outside the gene matches: 4. CDR3 size: 16 residues.

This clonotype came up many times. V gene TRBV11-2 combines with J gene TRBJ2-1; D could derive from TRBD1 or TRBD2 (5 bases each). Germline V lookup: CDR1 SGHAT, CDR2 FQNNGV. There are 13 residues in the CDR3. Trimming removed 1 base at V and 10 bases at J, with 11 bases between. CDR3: CASSLGGMREQFF. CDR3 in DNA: TGTGCCAGCAGCTTAGGGGGGATGCGAGAGCAGTTCTTC.

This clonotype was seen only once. CDR3 bases: TGTGCCACCAGCAAAGATCGGGCCTACGAGCAGTACTTC. Translated, it gives CATSKDRAYEQYF. V and J are TRBV15 and TRBJ2-7; no reliable D call. The CDR3 loop spans 13 amino acids. V lost 4 bases and J lost 2, with 9 bases in between. From germline, CDR1 is LNHNV and CDR2 YYDKDF (reference sequence). Combining the CDR3 with reference TRBV15 and TRBJ2-7 gives the whole variable domain DAMVIQNPRYQVTQFGKPVTLSCSQTLNHNVMYWYQQKSSQAPKLLFHYYDKDFNNEADTPDNFQSRRPNTSFCFLDIRSPGLGDTAMYLCATSKDRAYEQYFGPGTRLTVT.